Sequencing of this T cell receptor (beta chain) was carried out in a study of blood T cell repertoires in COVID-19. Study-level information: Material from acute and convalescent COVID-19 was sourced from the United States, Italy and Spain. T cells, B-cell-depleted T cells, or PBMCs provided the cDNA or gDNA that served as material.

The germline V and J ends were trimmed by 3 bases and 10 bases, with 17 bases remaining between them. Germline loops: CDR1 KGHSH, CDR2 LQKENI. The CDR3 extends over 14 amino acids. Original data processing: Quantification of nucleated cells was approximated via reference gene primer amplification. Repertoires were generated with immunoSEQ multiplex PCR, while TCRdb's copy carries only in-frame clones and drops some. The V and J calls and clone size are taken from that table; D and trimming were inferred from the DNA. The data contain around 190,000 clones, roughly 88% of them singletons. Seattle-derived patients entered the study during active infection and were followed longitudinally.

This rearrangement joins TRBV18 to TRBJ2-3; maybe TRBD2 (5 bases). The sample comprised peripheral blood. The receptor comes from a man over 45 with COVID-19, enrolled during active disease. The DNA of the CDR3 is TGTGCCAGCTCACCGTCGGGGAGTAGGGATGCGCAGTATTTT. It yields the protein CASSPSGSRDAQYF.